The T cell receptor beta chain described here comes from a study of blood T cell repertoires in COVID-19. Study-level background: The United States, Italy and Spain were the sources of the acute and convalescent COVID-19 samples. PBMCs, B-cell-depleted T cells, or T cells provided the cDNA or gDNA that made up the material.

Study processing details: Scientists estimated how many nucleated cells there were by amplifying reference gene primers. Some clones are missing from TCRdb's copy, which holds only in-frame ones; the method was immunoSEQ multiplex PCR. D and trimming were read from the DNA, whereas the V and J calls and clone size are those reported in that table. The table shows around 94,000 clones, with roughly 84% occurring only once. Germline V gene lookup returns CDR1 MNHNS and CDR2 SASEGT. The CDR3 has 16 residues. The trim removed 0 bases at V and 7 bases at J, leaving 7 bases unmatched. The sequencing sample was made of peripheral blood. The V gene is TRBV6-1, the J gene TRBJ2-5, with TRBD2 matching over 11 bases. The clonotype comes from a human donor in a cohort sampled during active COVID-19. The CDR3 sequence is CASSEASGGARVTQYF. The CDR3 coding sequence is TGTGCCAGCAGTGAAGCTAGCGGGGGGGCCCGAGTGACCCAGTACTTC.